Presented here are 31 T cell receptor beta chains from one specimen sequenced in a study of T cells in Graves' hyperthyroidism and ophthalmopathy. TCR beta CDR3 regions were amplified from RNA transcripts. HTBI primers were the set used in a first-round RT-PCR of the TCR CDR3. Via MiXCR, TCRdb re-called the multiplex PCR reads, giving one row per CDR3 protein. This sample yields 600,000 or so distinct CDR3 sequences, of which about 14% are seen a single time; roughly an eighth belongs to the top ten. Sequencing input: blood. The receptors shown here come from a woman aged 50 to 60 with Graves' ophthalmopathy.

This clonotype was counted many times. The chain recombines TRBV28 with TRBJ2-1, with D unclear. In germline, CDR1 is MDHEN, CDR2 SYDVKM. Deletions cut 6 bases from V and 0 bases from J, with 9 bases between. The CDR3 totals 14 residues. CDR3 loop: CASRNPSSYNEQFF. CDR3 DNA: TGTGCCAGCAGAAATCCAAGCTCCTACAATGAGCAGTTCTTC.

The J gene is TRBJ2-3, the V gene TRBV4-1, with 9 positions matching TRBD2. Per the germline V gene, CDR1 is MGHRA and CDR2 is YSYEKL. Unmatched junction bases numbered 16, after V lost 5 bases and J lost 4 bases. The length of the CDR3 is 18 residues. The CDR3 here is CASSYPSGDGRTADTQYF. The CDR3 DNA is TGCGCCAGCAGCTACCCTAGCGGGGATGGTCGCACCGCAGATACGCAGTATTTT.

The gene calls are TRBV5-1 and TRBJ2-5, with 10 nucleotides matching TRBD2. CDR1 SGHRS and CDR2 YFSETQ come from the germline V gene. J was trimmed by 4 bases and V by 0 bases; bases with no gene match: 9. The CDR3 has 17 residues. CDR3 sequence: CASSLAFLAGEVETQYF. As DNA, the CDR3 is TGCGCCAGCAGCTTGGCCTTTCTAGCGGGAGAAGTAGAGACCCAGTACTTC.

The table lists this clonotype with many counts. This chain links TRBV3-1 with TRBJ1-2; D remains ambiguous. Germline V gene data show CDR1 as LGHDT and CDR2 as YNNKEL (reference sequence). The CDR3 has 16 residues. The V gene lost 3 bases and the J gene lost 0 bases, with 14 bases spanning the gap. CDR3 nucleotide sequence: TGTGCCAGCAGCCATTTAATACAACAGTCTAACTATGGCTACACCTTC. This translates into CASSHLIQQSNYGYTF. The variable domain in full, completed from reference TRBV3-1 and TRBJ1-2, reads DTAVSQTPKYLVTQMGNDKSIKCEQNLGHDTMYWYKQDSKKFLKIMFSYNNKELIINETVPNRFSPKSPDKAHLNLHINSLELGDSAVYFCASSHLIQQSNYGYTFGSGTRLTVV.

This clonotype was picked up a small number of times. The V call is TRBV27, the J call TRBJ2-1, with a possible D match to TRBD2 (6 bases). Germline V gene lookup returns CDR1 MNHEY and CDR2 SMNVEV (reference sequence). Trimming removed 10 bases at V and 3 bases at J, with 19 bases between. The CDR3 is 15 residues long. CDR3 region: CATQLRLAHYNEQFF. CDR3 nucleotides: TGTGCCACCCAGCTTCGGCTAGCGCACTACAATGAGCAGTTCTTC.

V gene TRBV7-8 combines with J gene TRBJ2-5; 11 positions agree with TRBD2. Losses at the gene ends were 1 base for V and 4 bases for J; bases not matched to a gene: 2. The CDR3 runs to 15 residues. Germline CDR1 and CDR2: SGHVS and FQNEAQ. The CDR3 coding sequence is TGTGCCAGCAGCTTAGTACTAGCGGGAGTAGAGACCCAGTACTTC. The encoded protein is CASSLVLAGVETQYF. Supplemented by reference TRBV7-8 and TRBJ2-5, the full variable domain reads GAGVSQSPRYKVAKRGQDVALRCDPISGHVSLFWYQQALGQGPEFLTYFQNEAQLDKSGLPSDRFFAERPEGSVSTLKIQRTQQEDSAVYLCASSLVLAGVETQYFGPGTRLLVL.

This clonotype was seen at least ten times. The chain combines TRBV29-1 with TRBJ2-1; 9 bases are shared with TRBD2. The CDR3 is 13 amino acids. The V gene end was trimmed by 8 bases and the J gene end by 4 bases; junction bases not matched to a gene: 6. Germline CDR1 SQVTM, CDR2 ANQGSEA. The CDR3: CSIRTSEYNEQFF. In nucleotides, the CDR3 is TGCAGCATCAGGACTAGCGAGTACAATGAGCAGTTCTTC.

The chain links TRBV28 to TRBJ2-6; TRBD1 matches 12 bases. The CDR3 has 16 amino acids. With V trimmed by 11 bases and J by 2 bases, 7 bases remained unmatched. Germline CDR1 and CDR2: MDHEN and SYDVKM. CDR3 DNA sequence: TGTGCCGCGCTGGGACAGGGGGCGCCTGGGGCCAACGTCCTGACTTTC. It yields the protein CAALGQGAPGANVLTF.

There are many counts of this clonotype. The V gene is TRBV18, the J gene TRBJ2-7; D might be TRBD1 or TRBD2, each matching 5 bases. The CDR3 has 13 amino acids. Trimming left V 8 bases short and J 3 bases short, with 14 bases between. Looked up from germline, CDR1 is KGHSH and CDR2 is LQKENI. The CDR3 DNA follows: TGTGCCAGCCAGAGGGGCGAGAGCTACGAGCAGTACTTC. Translation gives CASQRGESYEQYF. The whole variable domain, remainder taken from reference TRBV18 and TRBJ2-7, is NAGVMQNPRHLVRRRGQEARLRCSPMKGHSHVYWYRQLPEEGLKFMVYLQKENIIDESGMPKERFSAEFPKEGPSILRIQQVVRGDSAAYFCASQRGESYEQYFGPGTRLTVT.

The chain is built from TRBV10-2 and TRBJ2-7; D ambiguous. The V and J ends lost 0 bases and 2 bases respectively, with 11 bases between them. Germline V gene data show CDR1 as WSHSY and CDR2 as SAAADI. This CDR3 has 15 residues. CDR3 DNA sequence: TGCGCCAGCAGTGAGTCTTTATTTACAGCCTACGAGCAGTACTTC. Its protein product is CASSESLFTAYEQYF.

In this sample, this clonotype turned up a few times. Its ends do not fully match the called genes, so a read error is possible. The chain joins TRBV4-3 to TRBJ2-5, with D unresolved. Germline V gene data show CDR1 as LGHNA and CDR2 as YSLEER. The CDR3 length is 15 residues. The CDR3 is CASSQDRSLKENQYF. DNA for the CDR3: TGCGCCAGCAGCCAAGACAGGAGCCTGAAGGAGAACCAGTACTTC.

This rearrangement joins TRBV6-2 or TRBV6-3 to TRBJ2-6, with TRBD1 identical over 7 bases. This CDR3 contains 16 residues. CDR1 and CDR2 from the germline V gene are MNHEY and SVGEGT. V shed 7 bases and J 2 bases; nucleotides not matched to a gene: 8. The DNA of the CDR3 is TGTGCCAGCAACAGGGGTTTACTTCCTGGGGCCAACGTCCTGACTTTC. Its protein is CASNRGLLPGANVLTF.

This clonotype appeared many times. V is TRBV5-1 and J is TRBJ1-2, with TRBD1 as a possible D gene (5 bases). The V gene's germline CDR1 is SGHRS and CDR2 YFSETQ. V was cut by 4 bases and J by 1 base, with 20 bases left in between. This CDR3 contains 17 residues. In nucleotides, the CDR3 is TGCGCCAGCAGCCGACGTGGGGCGGCGACTTTTAACTATGGCTACACCTTC. Translating it yields CASSRRGAATFNYGYTF.

V gene TRBV3-1 combines with J gene TRBJ1-3, with D perhaps TRBD1 (6 bases). Germline loops: CDR1 LGHDT, CDR2 YNNKEL (reference sequence). The CDR3 consists of 15 residues. V gave up 2 bases and J gave up 4 bases, with 12 bases separating them. In DNA, the CDR3 is TGTGCCAGCAGCCAAAACACAGGGTCGGGAAACACCATATATTTT. Its translation is CASSQNTGSGNTIYF.

This clonotype was picked up many times. The chain is built from TRBV27 and TRBJ1-2; D is perhaps TRBD1 (6 bases). V shed 4 bases and J shed 2 bases, with 11 bases lying between them. This CDR3 has 14 residues. The V gene's germline CDR1 is MNHEY and CDR2 SMNVEV (reference sequence). The DNA for the CDR3 is TGTGCCAGCAGTTCCCGGACAGCCAACTATGGCTACACCTTC. It translates to CASSSRTANYGYTF.

This clonotype was counted ten times or more. The chain joins TRBV5-1 to TRBJ1-5, with 7 bases fitting TRBD1. CDR1 is SGHRS, CDR2 YFSETQ, per germline. This CDR3 region has 15 residues. Unmatched junction bases numbered 6, after V lost 0 bases and J lost 6 bases. CDR3 coding DNA: TGCGCCAGCAGCTTGGGGGACAGCGAGGCTCAGCCCCAGCATTTT. It is translated as CASSLGDSEAQPQHF.

The chain is built from TRBV2 and TRBJ1-1, with D maybe TRBD1 (6 bases). This CDR3 contains 14 residues. V lost 6 bases, J lost 5 bases, and 16 bases lay in between. Germline V CDR1 and CDR2: SNHLY, FYNNEI. DNA of the CDR3: TGTGCCAGCAGCTCCGGGACATATCAAACTGAAGCTTTCTTT. As protein: CASSSGTYQTEAFF.

This clonotype has a handful of counts. The rearrangement links TRBV24-1 to TRBJ2-2, with 7 nucleotides matching TRBD1. This CDR3 spans 17 amino acids. CDR1 is KGHDR and CDR2 is SFDVKD in the germline V gene. Losses at the gene ends were 5 bases for V and 1 base for J; bases not matched to a gene: 9. CDR3 protein: CATSGTQGEQNTGELFF. CDR3 DNA sequence: TGTGCCACCAGTGGTACCCAGGGGGAGCAGAACACCGGGGAGCTGTTTTTT.

This clonotype has more than one count but fewer than ten. CDR3 region: CASSEGANYGYTF. The CDR3, as DNA: TGTGCCAGCAGTGAGGGAGCTAACTATGGCTACACCTTC. The chain has TRBV6-1 and TRBJ1-2; unclear D gene. The CDR3 loop spans 13 amino acids. Germline CDR1 reads MNHNS; CDR2 reads SASEGT. V was trimmed by 3 bases and J by 0 bases, leaving 5 bases between them.

Many counts were recorded for this clonotype. This sequence joins TRBV7-2 and TRBJ2-7, with D perhaps TRBD1 (6 bases). The CDR3 is 16 residues long. Looked up from germline, CDR1 is SGHTA and CDR2 is FQGNSA. V was trimmed by 2 bases and J by 1 base, leaving 15 bases between them. CDR3 sequence reads: CASSLFPTGGSYEQYF. The CDR3 DNA sequence: TGTGCCAGCAGCTTATTCCCGACAGGTGGATCCTACGAGCAGTACTTC.

J is TRBJ2-1 and V is TRBV6-1, with 8 positions matching TRBD1. The CDR3 is 15 amino acids. Germline CDR1 is MNHNS and CDR2 is SASEGT. V trimming: 5 bases; J trimming: 6 bases; junction bases outside the gene matches: 9. The CDR3 loop reads CASSPRGRFFNEQFF. In DNA, the CDR3 is TGTGCCAGCAGTCCCAGGGGGCGCTTTTTCAATGAGCAGTTCTTC.

This clonotype has more than one count but fewer than ten. This chain joins TRBV6-2 or TRBV6-3 and TRBJ1-1; no definite D call. This CDR3 comprises 14 residues. Germline-derived CDR1 and CDR2 are MNHEY and SVGEGT. Trimming left V 6 bases short and J 5 bases short, with 16 bases between. Here the CDR3 DNA reads TGTGCCAGCAGCTTCGTTTCATCTTCGACTGAAGCTTTCTTT. Amino acids: CASSFVSSSTEAFF.

Only one count was recorded for this clonotype. A read error is possible here, since a much larger clone lies one base away. CDR3 residues: CASSSRAGVTGELFF. CDR3 DNA sequence: TGTGCCAGCAGCTCTAGGGCAGGGGTGACCGGGGAGCTGTTTTTT. The rearrangement links TRBV7-2 to TRBJ2-2, with D possibly matching TRBD1 (6 bases). This CDR3 comprises 15 residues. The V end lost 4 bases, the J end lost 5 bases, and 14 bases lay between the germline ends. Germline V gene lookup returns CDR1 SGHTA and CDR2 FQGNSA.

In nucleotides, the CDR3 is TGCAGCGTTGACCCGATTCCTATGTCCGGGGAGCTGTTTTTT. Protein sequence: CSVDPIPMSGELFF. This chain uses TRBV29-1 with TRBJ2-2, with unresolved D. The CDR3 sequence is 14 residues long. CDR1 is SQVTM, CDR2 ANQGSEA, per germline. Trimming pared 3 bases from V and 6 bases from J, leaving 14 bases between.

The sample holds a few counts of this clonotype. The rearrangement joins TRBV7-2 to TRBJ2-1, with 10 bases aligning to TRBD2. J lost 8 bases, V lost 1 base, and 8 bases had no gene match. Germline-derived CDR1 and CDR2 are SGHTA and FQGNSA. This CDR3 contains 16 residues. The CDR3 DNA is TGTGCCAGCAGCTTAGTTCCTAGCGGGAGTGTCTATGAGCAGTTCTTC. It codes for CASSLVPSGSVYEQFF.

This clonotype was seen many times. The genes are TRBV4-2 and TRBJ2-2; D call uncertain. Germline V gene data show CDR1 as LGHNA and CDR2 as YNFKEQ. Trimming left V 1 base short and J 2 bases short, with 5 bases between. CDR3 length: 14 residues. The DNA of the CDR3 is TGTGCCAGCAGCCAAGGGAGTAACACCGGGGAGCTGTTTTTT. Translation: CASSQGSNTGELFF.

The chain links TRBV6-1 to TRBJ2-2; tentative D call: TRBD2 (5 bases). CDR3 length equals 15 residues. The V and J ends lost 0 bases and 5 bases respectively, with 10 bases between them. Germline CDR1 and CDR2: MNHNS and SASEGT. As DNA, the CDR3 is TGTGCCAGCAGTGAAGCGGGGAGCCGGACCGGGGAGCTGTTTTTT. Amino acid sequence: CASSEAGSRTGELFF.

There are a few counts of this clonotype. The CDR3 sequence: CSASKFRGQGSYEQYF. For the CDR3, the DNA is TGCAGTGCTAGTAAATTTAGGGGACAGGGGAGTTACGAGCAGTACTTC. The chain employs TRBV20-1 and TRBJ2-7; 10 bases align to TRBD1. In germline, CDR1 is DFQATT, CDR2 SNEGSKA (reference sequence). V shed 3 bases, J shed 4 bases, and the junction held 12 bases outside the gene matches. This CDR3 is 16 amino acids long.

This clonotype was counted many times. The gene calls are TRBV2 and TRBJ2-7; TRBD1 is a possible D gene (5 bases). Germline CDR1 is SNHLY and CDR2 is FYNNEI. V lost 8 bases and J lost 0, with 14 bases in between. The CDR3 sequence is 14 residues long. The CDR3 spells CASQTDSYSYEQYF. In DNA, the CDR3 is TGTGCCAGCCAGACAGACAGTTACTCCTACGAGCAGTACTTC.

The sample holds many counts of this clonotype. This chain connects TRBV12-3 or TRBV12-4 to TRBJ2-1; D not resolved. CDR3 length: 13 amino acids. V lost 3 bases, J lost 8 bases, and 11 bases lay in between. This CDR3 reads CASSFTNGDEQFF. The CDR3 region has the DNA TGTGCCAGCAGTTTTACGAATGGGGATGAGCAGTTCTTC.

This clonotype has a handful of counts. The chain employs TRBV6-5 and TRBJ2-5; 8 bases line up with TRBD2. The CDR3 is made up of 16 amino acids. In germline, CDR1 is MNHEY, CDR2 SVGAGI. The V gene end was trimmed by 4 bases and the J gene end by 9 bases; junction bases not matched to a gene: 16. The CDR3 region has the DNA TGTGCCAGCAGTTCCCTTAGCGGGATCCACCTCCCGGCCCAGTACTTC. This translates into CASSSLSGIHLPAQYF.